This T cell receptor (beta chain) emerged from a study of OX40 agonist ivuxolimab in advanced cancers. Concerning the study at large: Ivuxolimab, which targeted the costimulatory receptor OX40 (CD134), was an agonistic, fully human IgG2 monoclonal antibody. Intravenous ivuxolimab was administered to patients every 2 weeks at six dose levels: 0.01, 0.1, 0.3, 1.5, 3 and 10 mg/kg. The paper covers the monotherapy dose-escalation part of the phase I ivuxolimab trial, which included N of about 51 patients. In the dose-escalation cohort, more than 75% of patients were male, and the mean age was around 60 years, with a range of about 20 to 90. Among the 50 to 55 dose-escalation patients, approximately 20 had hepatocellular carcinoma, roughly 15 melanoma, 9 renal cell carcinoma and 9 head and neck cancer. Patients were allowed to have had prior anti-PD-1, anti-PD-L1 or anti-CTLA-4 therapy, and roughly 40% of the dose-escalation patients had previously received checkpoint inhibitors. The purpose of peripheral TCRbeta sequencing was to test whether ivuxolimab changed TCR sequence diversity and led to clonal T-cell expansion. Partial responses occurred in three dose-escalation patients, of whom one had hepatocellular carcinoma and two had cutaneous melanoma.

The trial excluded patients who had a history of autoimmune disease or were on systemic immunosuppression. In every dose cohort, peripheral blood was drawn for TCR sequencing at baseline, cycle 4 day 1, and cycle 7 day 1. Samples were obtained from an open-label, multicenter, first-in-human phase I dose-escalation trial of ivuxolimab. Adults with locally advanced or metastatic melanoma, renal cell carcinoma, hepatocellular carcinoma or head and neck squamous cell carcinoma were enrolled in the trial. CD4+ and CD8+ T cells were sorted separately from peripheral blood before TCR sequencing. In the case of this clone: There is no known antigen for this receptor. No base-level quality is on record; no much larger clone is a single base apart.

Genomic DNA was extracted from sorted cells for sequencing of the TCRbeta CDR3 region. TCRbeta CDR3 regions were sequenced using the immunoSEQ Assay. TCRdb's version of the immuneACCESS table is confined to in-frame rearrangements and falls short of the full clone set. An unresolved V gene accounts for under half of the shortfall where checked; the remainder is of unknown origin. A total of approximately 82,000 clones appear in this sample, around 84% of them only once. In total, the top ten clones hold just under 2% of the sample. Broader findings and caveats from the paper: In partial responders in the 0.1-3.0 mg/kg groups, normalized peripheral clonal expansion was found to be among the lowest, especially among CD8+ T cells. At doses of 0.1 to 3.0 mg/kg, clonal expansion of both CD4+ and CD8+ blood T cells was observed from baseline to week 6. Low levels of normalized T-cell clonal expansion were also shown by some nonresponding patients. Antigen specificity was not determined for the clonally expanded peripheral T cells. On average, CD8+ T cells showed more expanded clones than CD4+ T cells after ivuxolimab.

The V end loses 7 bases and the J end loses 2 bases, and a stretch of 7 bases separates them. CDR1 and CDR2, looked up from the germline V gene, are SQVTM and ANQGSEA. The CDR3 covers 11 residues, taking in both the cysteine and the phenylalanine. CDR3 DNA is the only sequence kept; it has 33 bases, read in frame from the first base. The source is an adult with an advanced solid tumor such as melanoma, head and neck, liver or kidney cancer. The rearrangement joined TRBV29-1 to TRBJ2-3; the D gene is not confidently resolved. The material was CD4+ or CD8+ T cells sorted from blood, obtained in a trial of the OX40 agonist ivuxolimab. The DNA sequence is given as TGCAGCGCCCGATTCACAGATACGCAGTATTTT. Its product reads: CSARFTDTQYF.